The present TCR beta chain was sequenced within a study of beta chain features in type 1 diabetes. Whole-study findings and limits: Junctions at VDJ sites from type 1 diabetes patients had fewer insertions and more deletions. Because the template was cDNA, high-expressing cells might be over-represented. There was a moderate but significant shortening of TCRB CDR3s in all four CD4+ subsets of Type 1 diabetes patients.

The isolated RNA, all of it, was reverse transcribed, so expressed TCRB transcripts were what got sequenced. The method was immunoSEQ multiplex PCR; TCRdb's version includes in-frame clones alone and lacks a portion of them. The table shows about 280,000 clones, with around 16% occurring only once. This clone was seen a handful of times. The antigen remains undetermined. Averaging roughly 120 mL, one heparinised blood draw came from each individual donor. CD4+ naive, central memory, regulatory and stem cell-like memory subsets were isolated by sorting on CD45RO/CCR7/CD25/CD127/CD95/CD27. Trimming removed 3 bases from V and 8 bases from J; junction bases left unmatched: 5. CDR1 and CDR2 (germline): MNHEY, SMNVEV (reference sequence). This CDR3 comprises 13 residues.

The TCR originated in a man aged 18 to 35 with type 1 diabetes. The rearrangement joins TRBV27 to TRBJ1-2, with 8 bases identical to TRBD1. Sequencing input: naive CD4+ T cells from blood. CDR3 DNA: TGTGCCAGCAGTTTCGGCAGGGGGCAGGGCTACACCTTC. Translation: CASSFGRGQGYTF.